One sample yielded the 17 T cell receptor beta chains listed below, sequenced in a study of Ad26.COV2.S vaccination and SARS-CoV-2 variants (dated by TCRdb to about 2021). Libraries were built with the immunoSEQ multiplex PCR assay. In TCRdb, the immuneACCESS table is reduced to in-frame sequences with V and J assigned. These tables do not hold every clone; where another copy was compared, an unresolved V gene accounts for under half, and the others remain unexplained. The sample includes about 420,000 clones, with approximately 87% observed a single time. Clones ranked in the top ten supply 3.6% of the sample. This specimen's treatment or condition label, interpreted: some 20 received Ad26.COV2.S at low or high dose, single or two shots; several received placebo; per-sample allocation not given. Repertoires of vaccine and placebo recipients were sequenced from samples taken on day 63 after the first injection.

The source was peripheral blood, collected in a trial of Ad26.COV2.S vaccine versus placebo. Source of these receptors: a person between 18 and 65 years old who received the Ad26.COV2.S COVID-19 vaccine or a placebo.

The rearrangement uses TRBV19 and TRBJ1-1; 8 bases are shared with TRBD1. The germline gives CDR1 LNHDA, CDR2 SQIVND (reference sequence). The CDR3 extends over 17 amino acids. The V gene end was trimmed by 5 bases and the J gene end by 3 bases; junction bases not matched to a gene: 14. This CDR3 is CASSPVGAGGRDTEAFF. In DNA form, the CDR3 reads TGTGCCAGTAGTCCAGTGGGGGCAGGGGGCAGGGACACTGAAGCTTTCTTT.

The rearrangement joins TRBV27 to TRBJ2-5; D is ambiguous. Trimming left V 6 bases short and J 4 bases short, with 12 bases between. Germline V gene data show CDR1 as MNHEY and CDR2 as SMNVEV (reference sequence). The CDR3 length is 13 residues. CDR3 bases: TGTGCCAGCAGCTATGGATCGGGAGAGACCCAGTACTTC. Amino acid sequence: CASSYGSGETQYF.

This clone was observed a handful of times. CDR3 nucleotides: TGTGCCAGCAGCTTAGCTCCGGTTCGTGAAGCTTTCTTT. It translates to CASSLAPVREAFF. V gene TRBV7-9 combines with J gene TRBJ1-1; no firm D call. Looked up from germline, CDR1 is SEHNR and CDR2 is FQNEAQ (reference sequence). V was pared by 0 bases and J by 7 bases, with 9 bases between. The CDR3 consists of 13 residues.

The chain's CDR3 is CASSPWSVGELFF. CDR3 sequence (DNA): TGTGCCAGCAGCCCCTGGAGTGTCGGGGAGCTGTTTTTT. The chain employs TRBV6-2 or TRBV6-3 and TRBJ2-2; D remains unclear. Germline CDR1 MNHEY, CDR2 SVGEGT. V was clipped by 6 bases and J by 7 bases, with 12 bases between them. The CDR3 covers 13 residues.

V usage is TRBV6-6 and J usage is TRBJ2-3; the D is unclear. Trimming cost V 3 bases and J 2 bases, with 15 bases left between them. CDR1 and CDR2 from the germline V gene are MNHNY and SVGAGI (reference sequence). This CDR3 is 16 amino acids long. DNA for the CDR3: TGTGCCAGCAGTTATTATCCCGTAGAAAACACAGATACGCAGTATTTT. This sequence encodes CASSYYPVENTDTQYF.

The chain couples TRBV7-9 to TRBJ2-3; no reliable D call. The CDR3 runs to 11 residues. Trimming removed 9 bases at V and 4 bases at J, with 8 bases between. Germline CDR1 and CDR2: SEHNR and FQNEAQ (reference sequence). CDR3: CASRNSDTQYF. For the CDR3, the DNA is TGTGCCAGTCGAAACTCAGATACGCAGTATTTT.

The chain carries TRBV11-2 and TRBJ2-2, with 9 bases identical to TRBD1. The germline gives CDR1 SGHAT, CDR2 FQNNGV. J gave up 6 bases and V 6 bases, and 11 bases lay outside the gene matches. CDR3 length equals 16 residues. In DNA form, the CDR3 reads TGTGCCAGCAGGTCTGCCGGGACAGGGCTTTCCGGGGAGCTGTTTTTT. It yields the protein CASRSAGTGLSGELFF.

The chain carries TRBV6-1 and TRBJ2-6, with D unclear. CDR3 length: 15 residues. The germline CDR1 and CDR2 sequences are MNHNS and SASEGT. The V end was cut by 2 bases, the J end by 0 bases, with 5 bases between. The chain's CDR3 is CASSEISSGANVLTF. The DNA of the CDR3 is TGTGCCAGCAGTGAAATAAGCTCTGGGGCCAACGTCCTGACTTTC.

The DNA of the CDR3 is TGTGCCAGCAGCCAAGTGGAGACAGGGGACACAGATACGCAGTATTTT. Its translation is CASSQVETGDTDTQYF. The chain links TRBV14 to TRBJ2-3, with 8 nucleotides matching TRBD1. Per the germline V gene, CDR1 is SGHDN and CDR2 is FVKESK. The CDR3 totals 16 residues. V trimming: 1 base; J trimming: 2 bases; junction bases outside the gene matches: 5.

The chain carries TRBV4-3 and TRBJ2-4; TRBD1 aligns across 8 bases. The CDR3 is made up of 16 amino acids. Germline CDR1 and CDR2: LGHNA and YSLEER. The V segment lost 0 bases and the J segment 6 bases; nucleotides outside the gene matches: 7. CDR3 sequence reads: CASSQEAGGTGNIQYF. The CDR3 coding sequence is TGCGCCAGCAGCCAAGAAGCAGGGGGCACGGGAAACATTCAGTACTTC.

This chain uses TRBV18 with TRBJ2-5; 8 bases line up with TRBD1. CDR1 and CDR2 (germline): KGHSH, LQKENI. The CDR3 covers 16 residues. V shed 4 bases, J shed 5 bases, and the junction held 12 bases outside the gene matches. The chain's CDR3 is CASSQDSDRATETQYF. CDR3 DNA: TGTGCCAGCTCACAAGACTCGGACAGGGCGACGGAGACCCAGTACTTC.

This clone was seen a single time. The rearrangement uses TRBV7-2 and TRBJ1-1; no definite D call. The CDR3 loop spans 15 amino acids. Per germline, CDR1 SGHTA and CDR2 FQGNSA. V was clipped by 4 bases and J by 0 bases, with 12 bases between them. In DNA, the CDR3 is TGTGCCAGCAGCTATCCCTCCCTCATGAACACTGAAGCTTTCTTT. Protein product: CASSYPSLMNTEAFF.

This clone has only one observation. The J gene is TRBJ2-7, the V gene TRBV5-3, with 10 bases aligning to TRBD1. TRBV5-3 is reported as an ORF; its role is uncertain. The CDR3 covers 19 residues. The J segment lost 5 bases and the V segment lost 3 bases, leaving 20 bases of the junction unmatched. The DNA for the CDR3 is TGTGCCAGAAGCTGGCGACCCTGGACAGGGGGGAACGAGAGGGACGAGCAGTACTTC. Its protein is CARSWRPWTGGNERDEQYF.

This chain joins TRBV7-9 and TRBJ2-1; D call uncertain. Germline V lookup: CDR1 SEHNR, CDR2 FQNEAQ (reference sequence). This CDR3 has 15 residues. The ends were cut back, 4 bases at V and 2 bases at J, with 12 bases in the middle. The chain's CDR3 is CASSSVLGTYNEQFF. The CDR3 coding sequence is TGTGCCAGCAGCTCCGTCCTTGGCACCTACAATGAGCAGTTCTTC.

This clone was found once. V usage is TRBV6-1 and J usage is TRBJ1-2, with a weak D call TRBD1 (5 bases). CDR3 length equals 15 residues. Trimming stripped 0 bases from V and 5 bases from J, with 13 bases between. Germline-derived CDR1 and CDR2 are MNHNS and SASEGT. CDR3 bases: TGTGCCAGCAGTGAAGCAGGCAGCGGGGGGTATGGCTACACCTTC. Residues: CASSEAGSGGYGYTF.

V gene TRBV11-3 combines with J gene TRBJ2-1; D is unresolved. Deletions cut 0 bases from V and 1 base from J, with 13 bases between. The germline V gene has CDR1 SGHNT and CDR2 YENEEA. This CDR3 is built from 17 residues. The chain's CDR3 is CASSLDVGLTSYNEQFF. CDR3 nucleotides: TGTGCCAGCAGCTTAGATGTTGGGTTAACGTCCTACAATGAGCAGTTCTTC.

The sample holds a few counts of this clone. This rearrangement joins TRBV6-2 or TRBV6-3 to TRBJ1-5; D not certain. The germline gives CDR1 MNHEY, CDR2 SVGEGT. The CDR3 is 12 amino acids. The V end was cut by 6 bases, the J end by 7 bases, with 10 bases between. The CDR3 sequence is CASSSPGQPQHF. CDR3 DNA: TGTGCCAGCAGCTCGCCGGGGCAGCCCCAGCATTTT.